These 25 T cell receptor beta chains were sequenced from one sample in a study of cytomegalovirus exposure and HLA in healthy donors. This PCR relied on a set of 60 Vbeta primers and 13 Jbeta primers. Sequenced by immunoSEQ multiplex PCR; TCRdb stores in-frame clones only, minus some. The sample lists over 150,000 clones; roughly 85% were seen once. Sequences were obtained from PBMCs. The receptors come from a man aged 35 to 55 in good health and CMV-seronegative.

This rearrangement joins TRBV7-2 to TRBJ2-7; 7 bases agree with TRBD1. Germline V CDR1 and CDR2: SGHTA, FQGNSA. The CDR3 loop spans 16 amino acids. Unmatched junction bases numbered 8, after V lost 2 bases and J lost 1 base. CDR3 amino acids: CASSLRQGRDSYEQYF. In DNA form, the CDR3 reads TGTGCCAGCAGCTTAAGACAGGGCCGCGATTCCTACGAGCAGTACTTC.

The rearrangement uses TRBV11-2 and TRBJ1-4; 9 bases agree with TRBD1. This CDR3 region has 17 residues. Germline CDR1 SGHAT, CDR2 FQNNGV. With 5 bases clipped from V and 7 bases from J, the junction kept 14 bases outside the gene matches. The DNA of the CDR3 is TGTGCCAGCAGCCTAGGTTGGGGACAGGGACGTCGTGAAAAACTGTTTTTT. Translating it yields CASSLGWGQGRREKLFF.

This clone was seen more than once but under ten times. This chain connects TRBV28 to TRBJ2-7; TRBD1 matches 10 bases. The CDR3 has 15 amino acids. Germline V gene sequence: CDR1 MDHEN, CDR2 SYDVKM. V trimming: 6 bases; J trimming: 0 bases; junction bases outside the gene matches: 5. The CDR3 here is CASRRTGGSSYEQYF. The CDR3 nucleotides are TGTGCCAGCAGGCGGACAGGGGGAAGCTCCTACGAGCAGTACTTC.

The V gene is TRBV11-2, the J gene TRBJ2-3, with D maybe TRBD2 (5 bases). Trimming took 0 bases from V and 5 from J, leaving 9 bases between them. CDR1 and CDR2 from the germline V gene are SGHAT and FQNNGV. The CDR3 contains 14 residues. CDR3 DNA: TGTGCCAGCAGCTTAGATGACGCGGGAGATACGCAGTATTTT. This sequence encodes CASSLDDAGDTQYF.

The J gene is TRBJ2-3, the V gene TRBV4-1; weak D call: TRBD1 (6 bases). From germline, CDR1 is MGHRA and CDR2 YSYEKL. The CDR3 spans 16 residues. V was trimmed by 0 bases and J by 3 bases, leaving 13 bases between them. CDR3 bases: TGCGCCAGCAGCCAAGAACCCTACAGGGCAACAGATACGCAGTATTTT. Translated: CASSQEPYRATDTQYF.

This chain joins TRBV28 and TRBJ1-5, with 10 bases aligning to TRBD1. J gave up 4 bases and V 5 bases, and 8 bases lay outside the gene matches. CDR3 length: 16 amino acids. In germline, CDR1 is MDHEN, CDR2 SYDVKM. The CDR3 DNA reads as TGTGCCAGCAGTATCAGACAGGGGGCAAAGAATCAGCCCCAGCATTTT. Amino acids: CASSIRQGAKNQPQHF.

The V gene is TRBV29-1, the J gene TRBJ1-4, with unresolved D. Trimming stripped 4 bases from V and 4 bases from J, with 7 bases between. Germline lookup yields CDR1 SQVTM and CDR2 ANQGSEA. The CDR3 length is 12 residues. The CDR3 is CSVGRNNEKLFF. The CDR3 nucleotides are TGCAGCGTTGGGCGGAATAATGAAAAACTGTTTTTT.

The CDR3 coding sequence is TGTGCCAGCAGCCAAGATACCCTAGCGGGATACAATGAGCAGTTCTTC. This codes for CASSQDTLAGYNEQFF. The V gene is TRBV14, the J gene TRBJ2-1; 9 bases align to TRBD2. The CDR3 is 16 residues long. Unmatched junction bases numbered 4, after V lost 0 bases and J lost 4 bases. Germline CDR1 SGHDN, CDR2 FVKESK.

This clone was picked up a small number of times. The chain combines TRBV27 with TRBJ1-2; D is perhaps TRBD1 (6 bases). V lost 6 bases, J lost 2 bases, and 10 bases lay in between. Per germline, CDR1 MNHEY and CDR2 SMNVEV (reference sequence). The length of the CDR3 is 13 residues. This chain's CDR3 is CASRTGANYGYTF. CDR3 DNA: TGTGCCAGCAGGACAGGAGCAAACTATGGCTACACCTTC.

CDR3 coding DNA: TGTGCCAGCAGCTTGGGGGAGGGGGCCTACGAGCAGTACTTC. The encoded protein is CASSLGEGAYEQYF. V gene TRBV5-4 combines with J gene TRBJ2-7; the D gene is possibly TRBD2 (7 bases). CDR3 length equals 14 residues. Trimming left V 0 bases short and J 2 bases short, with 9 bases between. The germline V gene encodes CDR1 SGHNT and CDR2 YYREEE (reference sequence). The full variable domain, with the rest looked up from reference TRBV5-4 and TRBJ2-7, is ETGVTQSPTHLIKTRGQQVTLRCSSQSGHNTVSWYQQALGQGPQFIFQYYREEENGRGNFPPRFSGLQFPNYSSELNVNALELDDSALYLCASSLGEGAYEQYFGPGTRLTVT.

This clone appeared once. The CDR3 coding sequence is TGTGCCAGCAGTGAGTCCATGGTAGGAGACGTCGACACCGGGGAGCTGTTTTTT. It encodes CASSESMVGDVDTGELFF. The chain uses TRBV6-1 and TRBJ2-2; no clear D gene. Germline assignment: CDR1 MNHNS and CDR2 SASEGT. V lost 3 bases, J lost 3 bases, and 20 bases lay in between. The CDR3 is made up of 18 amino acids.

J is TRBJ2-3 and V is TRBV27; 9 nucleotides align to TRBD2. The germline V gene encodes CDR1 MNHEY and CDR2 SMNVEV (reference sequence). V lost 5 bases and J lost 3; bases outside the gene matches: 3. CDR3 length equals 14 residues. CDR3 nucleotides: TGTGCCAGCAGTACGGGACTAGCAACAGATACGCAGTATTTT. This gives the protein CASSTGLATDTQYF.

J is TRBJ2-3 and V is TRBV10-1; the D is unclear. CDR1 is WNHNN and CDR2 is SYGVQD in the germline V gene (reference sequence). V lost 5 bases and J 0 bases, leaving 12 bases between the germline ends. The CDR3 runs to 15 residues. CDR3 in amino acids: CASSPEEPSTDTQYF. For the CDR3, the DNA is TGCGCCAGCAGTCCCGAGGAGCCTAGCACAGATACGCAGTATTTT.

CDR3 loop: CASSLDQFNEQFF. CDR3 DNA: TGTGCCAGCAGCTTGGATCAGTTCAATGAGCAGTTCTTC. The V gene is TRBV5-4, the J gene TRBJ2-1; no reliable D call. Deletions cut 0 bases from V and 6 bases from J, with 7 bases between. This CDR3 is built from 13 residues. Germline CDR1 SGHNT, CDR2 YYREEE (reference sequence). Full variable domain (outside the CDR3, taken from reference TRBV5-4 and TRBJ2-1): ETGVTQSPTHLIKTRGQQVTLRCSSQSGHNTVSWYQQALGQGPQFIFQYYREEENGRGNFPPRFSGLQFPNYSSELNVNALELDDSALYLCASSLDQFNEQFFGPGTRLTVL.

The chain employs TRBV5-1 and TRBJ2-1; 8 nucleotides match TRBD1. Germline V CDR1 and CDR2: SGHRS, YFSETQ. Trimming at V came to 0 bases and at J to 6 bases, leaving 8 bases not matched to a gene. CDR3 length: 16 residues. CDR3 residues: CASSLDPGQGVNEQFF. For the CDR3, the DNA is TGCGCCAGCAGCTTGGATCCCGGACAGGGCGTCAATGAGCAGTTCTTC.

This chain links TRBV30 with TRBJ1-2; perhaps TRBD1 as D (5 bases). Trimming removed 1 base at V and 2 bases at J, with 20 bases between. The CDR3 is 17 amino acids. Germline V CDR1 and CDR2: GTSNPN, SVGIG (reference sequence). CDR3 region: CAWSEAGWGPSNYGYTF. In DNA form, the CDR3 reads TGTGCCTGGAGTGAAGCGGGCTGGGGACCATCCAACTATGGCTACACCTTC. Drawing the rest from reference TRBV30 and TRBJ1-2, the complete variable domain is SQTIHQWPATLVQPVGSPLSLECTVEGTSNPNLYWYRQAAGRGLQLLFYSVGIGQISSEVPQNLSASRPQDRQFILSSKKLLLSDSGFYLCAWSEAGWGPSNYGYTFGSGTRLTVV.

A word on this clone: Sequence at one end of the junction differs from germline and may be a read error. The chain combines TRBV11-2 with TRBJ2-4; D perhaps matches TRBD1 (5 bases). This CDR3 is 14 amino acids long. Germline CDR1 reads SGHAT; CDR2 reads FQNNGV. CDR3 residues: CASSLRAGINSQYF. CDR3 in DNA: TGTGCCAGCAGCTTAAGAGCAGGGATAAACAGTCAGTACTTC.

The chain combines TRBV5-1 with TRBJ2-5; 7 positions match TRBD1. Trimming removed 0 bases from V and 5 bases from J; junction bases left unmatched: 10. The CDR3 has 16 amino acids. Germline V gene lookup returns CDR1 SGHRS and CDR2 YFSETQ. CDR3 DNA: TGCGCCAGCAGCTTGGCCCGAGGACAGGTCTACGAGACCCAGTACTTC. Amino acids: CASSLARGQVYETQYF. Drawing the rest from reference TRBV5-1 and TRBJ2-5, the complete variable domain is KAGVTQTPRYLIKTRGQQVTLSCSPISGHRSVSWYQQTPGQGLQFLFEYFSETQRNKGNFPGRFSGRQFSNSRSEMNVSTLELGDSALYLCASSLARGQVYETQYFGPGTRLLVL.

This clone has a handful of counts. J is TRBJ2-5 and V is TRBV15; no definite D call. The CDR3 is 12 residues long. The V gene's germline CDR1 is LNHNV and CDR2 YYDKDF (reference sequence). V was trimmed by 3 bases and J by 2 bases, leaving 4 bases between them. The CDR3 spells CATSSPQETQYF. Here the CDR3 DNA reads TGTGCCACCAGCAGCCCACAAGAGACCCAGTACTTC.

The V gene is TRBV2, the J gene TRBJ2-3; the match to TRBD2 covers 8 bases. This CDR3 is built from 14 residues. CDR1 is SNHLY, CDR2 FYNNEI, per germline. The V and J ends lost 4 bases and 5 bases, in that order; junction bases with no gene match: 5. The CDR3 loop is CASSAAGGGDTQYF. CDR3 bases: TGTGCCAGCAGTGCGGCGGGAGGAGGAGATACGCAGTATTTT.

This rearrangement joins TRBV5-4 to TRBJ2-7; D may be TRBD2 (6 bases). V lost 1 base and J 6 bases, leaving 11 bases between the germline ends. CDR1 and CDR2 (germline): SGHNT, YYREEE (reference sequence). The CDR3 has 13 amino acids. CDR3 DNA: TGTGCCAGCAGCTTGACTAGCTTCCCCGAGCAGTACTTC. Protein sequence: CASSLTSFPEQYF.

The chain uses TRBV7-2 and TRBJ1-5, with 8 bases fitting TRBD1. Trimming cost V 5 bases and J 7 bases; bases outside gene matches: 13. CDR3 length: 16 residues. Germline CDR1 and CDR2: SGHTA and FQGNSA. CDR3 nucleotides: TGTGCCAGCAGCGCCATTTTTGACAGGGGCGTCCAGCCCCAGCATTTT. The encoded protein is CASSAIFDRGVQPQHF.

The J gene is TRBJ2-1, the V gene TRBV2, with 8 bases lining up with TRBD2. The V gene end was trimmed by 1 base and the J gene end by 1 base; junction bases not matched to a gene: 3. The CDR3 is 16 residues long. CDR1 and CDR2 from the germline V gene are SNHLY and FYNNEI. CDR3 protein: CASSEGIAGSYNEQFF. CDR3 bases: TGTGCCAGCAGTGAAGGGATAGCGGGATCCTACAATGAGCAGTTCTTC.

This chain joins TRBV2 and TRBJ2-2, with D perhaps TRBD1 (6 bases). V lost 11 bases to trimming and J lost 5 bases, with 15 bases between them. Per the germline V gene, CDR1 is SNHLY and CDR2 is FYNNEI. The CDR3 loop spans 13 amino acids. CDR3 loop: CAGQSVVTGELFF. The CDR3 DNA follows: TGTGCCGGACAGTCGGTGGTTACCGGGGAGCTGTTTTTT.

The chain uses TRBV18 and TRBJ2-1; 14 nucleotides align to TRBD2. The CDR3 sequence is 17 residues long. V shed 4 bases and J 6 bases; nucleotides not matched to a gene: 8. Germline loops: CDR1 KGHSH, CDR2 LQKENI. This chain's CDR3 is CASSLIPGLAGGNEQFF. For the CDR3, the DNA is TGTGCCAGCTCACTCATCCCTGGACTAGCGGGAGGCAATGAGCAGTTCTTC.